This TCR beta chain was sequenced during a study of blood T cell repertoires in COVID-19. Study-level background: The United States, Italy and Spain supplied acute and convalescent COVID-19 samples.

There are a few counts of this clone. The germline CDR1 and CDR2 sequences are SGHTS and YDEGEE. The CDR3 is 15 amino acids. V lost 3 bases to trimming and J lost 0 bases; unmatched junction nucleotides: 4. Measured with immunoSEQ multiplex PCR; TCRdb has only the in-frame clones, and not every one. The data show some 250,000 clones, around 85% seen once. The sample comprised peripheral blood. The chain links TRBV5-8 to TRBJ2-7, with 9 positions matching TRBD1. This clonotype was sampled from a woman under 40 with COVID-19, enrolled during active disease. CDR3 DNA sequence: TGTGCCAGCAGCTGGGGACAGGGCCTCTCCTACGAGCAGTACTTC. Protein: CASSWGQGLSYEQYF. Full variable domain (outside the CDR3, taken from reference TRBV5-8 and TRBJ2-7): EAGVTQSPTHLIKTRGQQATLRCSPISGHTSVYWYQQALGLGLQFLLWYDEGEERNRGNFPPRFSGRQFPNYSSELNVNALELEDSALYLCASSWGQGLSYEQYFGPGTRLTVT.